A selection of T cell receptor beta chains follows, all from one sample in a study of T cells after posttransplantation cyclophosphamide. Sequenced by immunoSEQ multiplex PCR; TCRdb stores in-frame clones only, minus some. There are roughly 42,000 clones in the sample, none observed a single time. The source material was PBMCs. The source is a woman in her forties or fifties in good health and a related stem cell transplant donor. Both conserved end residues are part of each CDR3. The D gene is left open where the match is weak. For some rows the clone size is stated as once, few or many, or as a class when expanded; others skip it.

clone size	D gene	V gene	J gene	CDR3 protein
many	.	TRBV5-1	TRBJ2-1	CANSPGLGSYNEQFF
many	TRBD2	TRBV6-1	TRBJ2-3	CASSGRVGGGIADTQYF
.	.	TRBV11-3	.	CASSFRVLYEQYF
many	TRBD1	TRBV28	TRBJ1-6	CASSLLQGVGSPLHF
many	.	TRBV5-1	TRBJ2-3	CASSLGGLTSTDTQYF
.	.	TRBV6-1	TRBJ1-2	CASSVRRGEGYGYTF
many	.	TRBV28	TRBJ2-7	CASSFAGTPEEEQYF
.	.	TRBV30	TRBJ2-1	CAWSRSSGNEQFF
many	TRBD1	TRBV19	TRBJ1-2	CASSIRLNRDRDYGYTF
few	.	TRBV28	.	CASSLRTGNGYEQYF
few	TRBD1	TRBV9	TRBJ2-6	CASSVKKDRAHSGANVLTF
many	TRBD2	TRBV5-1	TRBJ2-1	CASSSGLAGGNYNEQFF
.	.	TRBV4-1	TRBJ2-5	CASSHSSSGVEQYF
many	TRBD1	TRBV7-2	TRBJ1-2	CASSSYIWTGEGGYTF
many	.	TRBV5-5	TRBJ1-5	CASSLYVVLRSQPQHF